One and the same sample provided the 8 T cell receptor beta chains below, sequenced in a study of shared clonotypes between healthy human individuals. Sequencing was performed with immunoSEQ multiplex PCR; in TCRdb, only in-frame clones are kept and a portion is missing. The sample shows 2,100,000 or so clones, roughly 95% of them seen only once. The source material was naive CD4+ T cells sorted from blood. This sample's subset: CD45RA+ positively selected. Receptor source: a young man in good health.

Regarding this clone: Other DNA sequences within the sample encode an identical CDR3. The V call is TRBV7-9, the J call TRBJ1-5; no definite D call. Looked up from germline, CDR1 is SEHNR and CDR2 is FQNEAQ (reference sequence). V was clipped by 3 bases and J by 0 bases, with 6 bases between them. This CDR3 has 14 amino acids. The CDR3 protein is CASSLEGSNQPQHF. The CDR3 coding sequence is TGTGCCAGCAGCTTGGAGGGTAGCAATCAGCCCCAGCATTTT.

The chain is built from TRBV10-3 and TRBJ1-2; 9 nucleotides agree with TRBD1. The ends lost 2 bases at V and 3 bases at J; junction bases unmatched: 4. Germline V gives CDR1 ENHRY, CDR2 SYGVKD. The CDR3 totals 15 residues. This CDR3 is CAISEGTGLDYGYTF. DNA for the CDR3: TGTGCCATCAGTGAGGGGACAGGGCTCGACTATGGCTACACCTTC.

The rearrangement uses TRBV15 and TRBJ1-5, with 7 bases identical to TRBD1. This CDR3 has 16 amino acids. Unmatched junction bases numbered 10, after V lost 8 bases and J lost 0 bases. Germline V gene sequence: CDR1 LNHNV, CDR2 YYDKDF (reference sequence). The chain's CDR3 is CATRVTGMVSNQPQHF. CDR3 nucleotides: TGTGCCACCCGGGTGACAGGGATGGTTAGCAATCAGCCCCAGCATTTT.

The chain uses TRBV30 and TRBJ1-2; D gene unclear. Trimming took off 0 bases at V and 2 bases at J, with 10 bases between the two ends. This CDR3 region has 14 residues. Germline lookup yields CDR1 GTSNPN and CDR2 SVGIG (reference sequence). CDR3 amino acids: CAWSVLHRNYGYTF. The DNA of the CDR3 is TGTGCCTGGAGTGTACTTCACAGAAACTATGGCTACACCTTC.

V usage is TRBV5-1 and J usage is TRBJ2-2; tentatively, D is TRBD1 (5 bases). This CDR3 has 17 residues. The ends were cut back, 0 bases at V and 2 bases at J, with 14 bases in the middle. Germline V CDR1 and CDR2: SGHRS, YFSETQ. CDR3 sequence reads: CASSLDGARLNTGELFF. The CDR3 region has the DNA TGCGCCAGCAGCTTGGATGGGGCACGGCTAAACACCGGGGAGCTGTTTTTT.

On this clone: Other DNA sequences from this sample encode an identical CDR3 as well. The rearrangement links TRBV5-1 to TRBJ2-7; TRBD1 matches at 9 bases. The CDR3 has 14 amino acids. V was clipped by 4 bases and J by 4 bases; unmatched bases: 6. Germline CDR1 reads SGHRS; CDR2 reads YFSETQ. The CDR3 reads CASSPGTGPYEQYF. The CDR3, as DNA: TGCGCCAGCAGCCCAGGGACAGGGCCTTACGAGCAGTACTTC.

The J gene is TRBJ2-1, the V gene TRBV5-1; D is ambiguous. In germline, CDR1 is SGHRS, CDR2 YFSETQ. This CDR3 contains 18 residues. Deletions cut 4 bases from V and 2 bases from J, with 22 bases between. The CDR3 is CASSPFQAMESPYNEQFF. The CDR3 nucleotides read TGCGCCAGCAGCCCTTTCCAGGCCATGGAATCCCCCTACAATGAGCAGTTCTTC.

The genes are TRBV10-2 and TRBJ2-7; D unresolved. The CDR3 spans 12 residues. The V gene's germline CDR1 is WSHSY and CDR2 SAAADI. Trimming pared 4 bases from V and 9 bases from J, leaving 13 bases between. The CDR3 sequence is CASSVAGQRQYF. The CDR3 DNA follows: TGCGCCAGCAGTGTAGCCGGGCAGAGGCAGTACTTC.